A single sample gave rise to the 30 T cell receptor beta chains below, sequenced in a study of T cells in Graves' hyperthyroidism and ophthalmopathy. Amplified TCR beta CDR3 regions derived from RNA transcripts. The TCR CDR3 first-round RT-PCR relied on the HTBI primer set. A single record per CDR3 protein comes from TCRdb applying MiXCR to the multiplex PCR reads. The sample lists 200,000 to 300,000 distinct CDR3 sequences; about a sixth were seen once. Sample: blood. These receptors all stem from a woman in her late teens or twenties with Graves' ophthalmopathy.

Details on this clonotype: Given a much more abundant clone one base away, this may be a read error. This chain uses TRBV4-1 with TRBJ2-1, with 9 bases identical to TRBD2. The end of the DNA fits TRBJ2-7 better, so the J call may be wrong. From germline, CDR1 is MGHRA and CDR2 YSYEKL. This CDR3 region has 17 residues. CDR3 residues: CASSQGVAGVSYNEQYF. The CDR3 region has the DNA TGCGCCAGCAGCCAAGGGGTAGCGGGAGTGAGCTACAATGAGCAGTACTTC.

This clonotype was seen repeatedly, ten times or more. The chain links TRBV9 to TRBJ2-7; D is perhaps TRBD1 (6 bases). The CDR3 is 13 amino acids. V was pared by 3 bases and J by 6 bases, with 13 bases between. Germline assignment: CDR1 SGDLS and CDR2 YYNGEE. The CDR3 region is CASSETGVGEQYF. DNA for the CDR3: TGTGCCAGCAGCGAGACAGGAGTTGGCGAGCAGTACTTC.

This clonotype was found a few times. A single base separates this from a much larger clone, so it may be a read error. The V call is TRBV5-1, the J call TRBJ2-1; 8 bases agree with TRBD1. J was trimmed by 6 bases and V by 7 bases; bases with no gene match: 12. The CDR3 is 15 amino acids. CDR1 is SGHRS and CDR2 is YFSETQ in the germline V gene. The CDR3 here is CASGSDQGAGNEQFF. The CDR3 nucleotides read TGCGCCAGCGGCTCCGATCAGGGGGCGGGCAATGAGCAGTTCTTC.

The chain couples TRBV29-1 to TRBJ2-5, with TRBD1 matching over 8 bases. The CDR3 totals 17 residues. Germline loops: CDR1 SQVTM, CDR2 ANQGSEA. V gave up 1 base and J gave up 2 bases; unmatched junction bases: 12. The CDR3 DNA is TGCAGCGTTGAAGGGGTGGTCCGACAGGGGCGGCAAGAGACCCAGTACTTC. Translating gives CSVEGVVRQGRQETQYF.

The chain carries TRBV2 and TRBJ2-2; perhaps TRBD1 as D (5 bases). The CDR3 has 13 amino acids. Deletions cut 5 bases from V and 7 bases from J, with 11 bases between. Germline assignment: CDR1 SNHLY and CDR2 FYNNEI. The DNA of the CDR3 is TGTGCCAGCAGTTTTAGACAGCACGGGGAGCTGTTTTTT. Protein: CASSFRQHGELFF.

This clonotype was observed many times. V gene TRBV13 combines with J gene TRBJ1-2; D gene ambiguous. This CDR3 is built from 14 residues. Germline CDR1 and CDR2: PRHDT and FYEKMQ (reference sequence). V was pared by 1 base and J by 6 bases, with 12 bases between. CDR3 bases: TGTGCCAGCAGCTTAGAGCCCGGGAAAGATGGCTACACCTTC. This sequence encodes CASSLEPGKDGYTF.

This clonotype has a count of ten or more. V usage is TRBV6-1 and J usage is TRBJ2-1; D may be TRBD2 (6 bases). The CDR3 has 14 amino acids. Germline V CDR1 and CDR2: MNHNS, SASEGT. V shed 5 bases and J shed 4 bases, with 12 bases lying between them. CDR3 in DNA: TGTGCCAGCAGTTATTGGGAGGATTACAATGAGCAGTTCTTC. Translated, it gives CASSYWEDYNEQFF.

At least ten counts were recorded for this clonotype. The V call is TRBV7-9, the J call TRBJ1-1; no clear D. The CDR3 extends over 14 amino acids. The germline V gene has CDR1 SEHNR and CDR2 FQNEAQ (reference sequence). Trimming took 0 bases from V and 1 from J, leaving 6 bases between them. The CDR3 sequence is CASSLATGNTEAFF. For the CDR3, the DNA is TGTGCCAGCAGCTTAGCGACGGGGAACACTGAAGCTTTCTTT. Based on the CDR3 plus reference TRBV7-9 and TRBJ1-1, the full variable domain is DTGVSQNPRHKITKRGQNVTFRCDPISEHNRLYWYRQTLGQGPEFLTYFQNEAQLEKSRLLSDRFSAERPKGSFSTLEIQRTEQGDSAMYLCASSLATGNTEAFFGQGTRLTVV.

This clonotype was detected many times. V usage is TRBV3-1 and J usage is TRBJ1-2; 7 bases fit TRBD1. With 2 bases clipped from V and 6 bases from J, the junction kept 3 bases outside the gene matches. The CDR3 sequence is 13 residues long. CDR1 and CDR2 (germline): LGHDT, YNNKEL (reference sequence). Here the CDR3 reads CASSQPGGDGYTF. CDR3 DNA: TGTGCCAGCAGCCAACCAGGGGGTGATGGCTACACCTTC.

This clonotype occurred many times. The chain recombines TRBV15 with TRBJ1-5; 8 bases are a match to TRBD1. The germline V gene encodes CDR1 LNHNV and CDR2 YYDKDF (reference sequence). The CDR3 sequence is 14 residues long. With V trimmed by 2 bases and J by 6 bases, 3 bases remained unmatched. The CDR3 DNA follows: TGTGCCACCAGCAGACCAGGGGGCGGTCAGCCCCAGCATTTT. Translated, it gives CATSRPGGGQPQHF.

There are many counts of this clonotype. J is TRBJ1-5 and V is TRBV12-3 or TRBV12-4, with a tentative D call TRBD1 (5 bases). V lost 3 bases and J lost 6, with 15 bases in between. This CDR3 spans 15 amino acids. CDR3 in DNA: TGTGCCAGCAGTTTTGGCGGGGGAAGGGGTCAGCCCCAGCATTTT. The encoded protein is CASSFGGGRGQPQHF.

This clonotype was found many times. The J gene is TRBJ2-3, the V gene TRBV6-1; D not resolved. The length of the CDR3 is 15 residues. Trimming removed 0 bases at V and 2 bases at J, with 9 bases between. The germline CDR1 and CDR2 sequences are MNHNS and SASEGT. CDR3 coding DNA: TGTGCCAGCAGTGAAGCGCGGACGGACACAGATACGCAGTATTTT. Protein: CASSEARTDTDTQYF.

This clonotype turned up a few times. The chain couples TRBV19 to TRBJ1-5; D gene unclear. Trimming stripped 1 base from V and 5 bases from J, with 9 bases between. CDR3 size: 14 residues. CDR1 and CDR2 from the germline V gene are LNHDA and SQIVND (reference sequence). The CDR3 region has the DNA TGTGCCAGTAGTATAGTTGGCAGAGATCAGCCCCAGCATTTT. Residues: CASSIVGRDQPQHF.

In its sample, this clonotype was seen many times. The rearrangement links TRBV6-1 to TRBJ2-6; the match to TRBD2 covers 9 bases. Germline CDR1 and CDR2: MNHNS and SASEGT. CDR3 length equals 16 residues. V lost 3 bases and J lost 0; bases outside the gene matches: 0. This CDR3 is CASSERGGSGANVLTF. The CDR3 DNA reads as TGTGCCAGCAGTGAGCGGGGGGGCTCTGGGGCCAACGTCCTGACTTTC.

As to this clonotype: This sequence may be a read error, since a much larger clone differs from it by one base. This CDR3 is CASSQDAAFILQETQFF. CDR3 sequence (DNA): TGCGCCAGCAGCCAAGATGCCGCGTTCATACTCCAAGAGACCCAGTTCTTC. The genes are TRBV4-1 and TRBJ2-5; D not resolved. Matching the DNA end better, TRBJ2-1 makes the J call doubtful. The CDR3 is 17 amino acids. CDR1 MGHRA and CDR2 YSYEKL come from the germline V gene.

This clonotype was recorded many times. The rearrangement joins TRBV28 to TRBJ2-1, with 11 bases matching TRBD1. The CDR3 is 14 amino acids. CDR1 is MDHEN, CDR2 SYDVKM, per germline. V trimming: 8 bases; J trimming: 6 bases; junction bases outside the gene matches: 6. CDR3 sequence: CASRTGGRGNEQFF. The CDR3 bases are TGTGCCAGCCGGACAGGGGGCAGGGGCAATGAGCAGTTCTTC.

This clonotype was detected ten times or more. CDR3 region: CASISRRGKRLNTGELFF. DNA for the CDR3: TGTGCCAGCATTTCAAGAAGGGGAAAGCGTCTAAACACCGGGGAGCTGTTTTTT. The rearrangement joins TRBV14 to TRBJ2-2, with D possibly TRBD1 on 5 matching bases. V shed 7 bases and J shed 2 bases, with 23 bases lying between them. The CDR3 is 18 residues long. The V gene's germline CDR1 is SGHDN and CDR2 FVKESK.

This clonotype has a count of ten or more. V usage is TRBV11-2 and J usage is TRBJ2-7, with 7 nucleotides matching TRBD1. The germline V gene has CDR1 SGHAT and CDR2 FQNNGV. V shed 6 bases and J 5 bases; nucleotides not matched to a gene: 4. The CDR3 contains 12 residues. The chain's CDR3 is CASSNRGNEQYF. The CDR3 nucleotides are TGTGCCAGCAGTAACAGGGGCAACGAGCAGTACTTC.

This clonotype was detected ten times or more. This chain uses TRBV14 with TRBJ2-3; TRBD2 aligns across 7 bases. J lost 0 bases, V lost 0 bases, and 0 bases had no gene match. The CDR3 has 15 amino acids. From germline, CDR1 is SGHDN and CDR2 FVKESK. The DNA of the CDR3 is TGTGCCAGCAGCCAAGATAGCGGGAGCACAGATACGCAGTATTTT. Amino acid sequence: CASSQDSGSTDTQYF.

In its sample, this clonotype was seen many times. This chain joins TRBV20-1 and TRBJ1-2; D not resolved. V was clipped by 0 bases and J by 2 bases, with 1 base between them. The CDR3 totals 11 residues. Germline V CDR1 and CDR2: DFQATT, SNEGSKA (reference sequence). CDR3 coding DNA: TGCAGTGCTAGAGACAACTATGGCTACACCTTC. It is translated as CSARDNYGYTF.

This clonotype was observed many times. V usage is TRBV11-3 and J usage is TRBJ2-3; 9 nucleotides line up with TRBD2. This CDR3 has 15 residues. After removal of 5 bases from V and 4 bases from J, the junction contained 7 bases not matched to a gene. CDR1 SGHNT and CDR2 YENEEA come from the germline V gene. The CDR3 reads CASSPRGGGADTQYF. Here the CDR3 DNA reads TGTGCCAGCAGCCCGCGGGGGGGCGGGGCAGATACGCAGTATTTT.

This clonotype occurred many times. The rearrangement links TRBV12-3 or TRBV12-4 to TRBJ1-2, with 8 nucleotides matching TRBD1. The junction had 15 bases not matched to a gene; V was cut back by 5 bases and J by 4 bases. The CDR3 is 17 amino acids. CDR3 in amino acids: CASSPVTGVISSYGYTF. CDR3 bases: TGTGCCAGCAGTCCCGTGACAGGGGTAATTTCTTCCTATGGCTACACCTTC.

Ten or more counts support this clonotype. The V and J genes are TRBV12-5 and TRBJ2-5, with 14 bases fitting TRBD2. With V trimmed by 6 bases and J by 4 bases, 4 bases remained unmatched. From germline, CDR1 is LGHNT and CDR2 FRNRAP. The CDR3 spans 15 residues. CDR3 in amino acids: CASGLGTSGGETQYF. CDR3 bases: TGTGCTAGTGGACTCGGGACTAGCGGGGGAGAGACCCAGTACTTC.

Notes on this clonotype: This sequence may be a read error, since a much larger clone differs from it by one base. Without the conserved terminal phenylalanine or tryptophan, this CDR3 likely stems from a read error. The gene calls are TRBV4-2 and TRBJ1-6, with D possibly being TRBD1 (6 bases). This CDR3 has 14 residues. From germline, CDR1 is LGHNA and CDR2 YNFKEQ. Trimming left V 3 bases short and J 6 bases short, with 9 bases between. In nucleotides, the CDR3 is TGTGCCAGCAGCCACGGACAGAGTAATTCACCCCTCCACCTT. Translation: CASSHGQSNSPLHL.

At least ten counts were recorded for this clonotype. This chain joins TRBV6-1 and TRBJ1-1; unclear D gene. CDR1 and CDR2 (germline): MNHNS, SASEGT. The germline V and J ends were trimmed by 3 bases and 7 bases, with 12 bases remaining between them. The CDR3 is made up of 13 amino acids. Here the CDR3 DNA reads TGTGCCAGCAGTGAGGCCCCTACCGGTGAAGCTTTCTTT. Translating it yields CASSEAPTGEAFF.

This clonotype was seen at least ten times. The gene calls are TRBV28 and TRBJ1-2; maybe TRBD1 (5 bases). The V end was cut by 5 bases, the J end by 10 bases, with 20 bases between. The germline V gene has CDR1 MDHEN and CDR2 SYDVKM. This CDR3 is 14 amino acids long. For the CDR3, the DNA is TGTGCCAGCAGTCATCAGGGTGGAAGTGGTTCCTACACCTTC. The encoded protein is CASSHQGGSGSYTF.

The chain employs TRBV12-3 or TRBV12-4 and TRBJ1-5; 8 bases map to TRBD1. V dropped 5 bases and J dropped 10; count of bases not matched to a gene: 7. The CDR3 has 13 residues. Here the CDR3 DNA reads TGTGCCAGCAGTCACTCCACAGGGGGACCCCAGCATTTT. It encodes CASSHSTGGPQHF.

This clonotype occurred many times. Here the CDR3 DNA reads TGTGCCAGCAGGACACACCACGAGCAGTACTTC. Translation: CASRTHHEQYF. This chain uses TRBV6-1 with TRBJ2-7, with D unclear. The CDR3 length is 11 residues. V was pared by 6 bases and J by 5 bases, with 8 bases between. Germline CDR1 is MNHNS and CDR2 is SASEGT.

Many counts were recorded for this clonotype. J is TRBJ2-1 and V is TRBV19; tentative D call: TRBD2 (6 bases). Trimming stripped 3 bases from V and 0 bases from J, with 12 bases between. This CDR3 has 16 residues. CDR1 is LNHDA, CDR2 SQIVND, per germline (reference sequence). The CDR3, as DNA: TGTGCCAGTAGTATCTTCGCGGGAAGCTCCTACAATGAGCAGTTCTTC. Translation: CASSIFAGSSYNEQFF.

This clonotype was observed many times. CDR3 DNA sequence: TGTGCCAGCAGTCCGCCTGGGATACGGAACACTGAAGCTTTCTTT. Its protein is CASSPPGIRNTEAFF. The V and J genes are TRBV12-3 or TRBV12-4 and TRBJ1-1; D call uncertain. This CDR3 region has 15 residues. V lost 5 bases to trimming and J lost 1 base, with 14 bases between them.